This T cell receptor (beta chain) was documented in a study of immune evolution from preneoplasia to lung adenocarcinoma. The table came from immunoSEQ multiplex PCR; TCRdb's copy has only in-frame clones and leaves some out. Of 3,500 to 4,500 clones listed, about 80% are singletons. Whole-study results and caveats: From normal lung to invasive adenocarcinoma, top clone frequencies appeared to decrease. KRAS-mutant nodules had the highest T cell clonality.

Macro-dissection enriched premalignant or tumor cells before nucleic acid extraction. The CDR3 runs to 13 residues. Germline V gene lookup returns CDR1 SGDLS and CDR2 YYNGEE. Trimming left V 3 bases short and J 1 base short, with 7 bases between. This clone was counted between two and nine times. Its target is not known. The sequenced material came from FFPE minimally invasive lung adenocarcinoma tissue. The V gene is TRBV9, the J gene TRBJ2-5; no clear D. This receptor was taken from a person in their 60s with lung adenocarcinoma. The CDR3 nucleotides read TGTGCCAGCAGCGAGCTCCCCCAAGAGACCCAGTACTTC. Translation gives CASSELPQETQYF.